This T cell receptor (beta chain) derives from a study of blood T cell repertoires in COVID-19. The CDR3 spans 13 residues. Trimming left V 4 bases short and J 4 bases short, with 11 bases between. Some clones are missing from TCRdb's copy, which holds only in-frame ones; the method was immunoSEQ multiplex PCR. The sample records tens of thousands of clones, more than 75% being singletons. The clonotype was recovered from a man older than 75 in a cohort sampled during active COVID-19. The chain links TRBV12-3 or TRBV12-4 to TRBJ2-7; TRBD1 is a possible D gene (8 bases). The sample consisted of peripheral blood. The CDR3 DNA is TGTGCCAGCAGTTACAGGGGGGGATACGAGCAGTACTTC. This gives the protein CASSYRGGYEQYF.